This TCR beta chain came from a study of cytomegalovirus exposure and HLA in healthy donors. Study-wide findings and caveats: A later analysis showed TCR association rates differing by HLA locus, peaking at DRB1 and lowest at HLA-C.

For this clone: Its antigen is currently unknown.

The study ran its PCR with 60 Vbeta and 13 Jbeta primers. Sequencing used immunoSEQ multiplex PCR; TCRdb keeps in-frame clones, though not all of them. The sample holds more than 95,000 clones, about 81% seen once. The ends lost 4 bases at V and 9 bases at J; junction bases unmatched: 5. Germline-derived CDR1 and CDR2 are SGHRS and YFSETQ. This CDR3 has 15 amino acids. The source of this sequence is a man aged 25-45 years in good health and CMV-seronegative. Sequencing was performed on PBMCs. V is TRBV5-1 and J is TRBJ2-1; 15 nucleotides agree with TRBD2. DNA for the CDR3: TGCGCCAGCAGCGGAAGGACTAGCGGGGGGGTTGAGCAGTTCTTC. It is translated as CASSGRTSGGVEQFF.